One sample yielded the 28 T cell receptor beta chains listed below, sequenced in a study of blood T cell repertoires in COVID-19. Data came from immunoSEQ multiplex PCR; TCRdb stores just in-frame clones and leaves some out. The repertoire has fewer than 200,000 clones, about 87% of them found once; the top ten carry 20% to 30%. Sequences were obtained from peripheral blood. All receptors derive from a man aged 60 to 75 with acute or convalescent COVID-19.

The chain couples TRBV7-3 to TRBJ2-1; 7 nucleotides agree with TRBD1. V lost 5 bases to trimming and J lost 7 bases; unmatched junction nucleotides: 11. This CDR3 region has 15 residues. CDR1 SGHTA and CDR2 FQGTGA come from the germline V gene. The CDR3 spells CASSPRGSRGNEQFF. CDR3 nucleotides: TGTGCCAGCAGCCCCAGGGGGTCTAGGGGTAATGAGCAGTTCTTC.

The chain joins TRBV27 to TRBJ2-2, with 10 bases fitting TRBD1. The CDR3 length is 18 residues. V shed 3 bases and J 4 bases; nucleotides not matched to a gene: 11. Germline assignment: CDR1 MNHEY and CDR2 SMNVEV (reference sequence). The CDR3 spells CASSFLKTGGVGTGELFF. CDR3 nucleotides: TGTGCCAGCAGTTTTCTAAAGACAGGGGGCGTCGGCACCGGGGAGCTGTTTTTT.

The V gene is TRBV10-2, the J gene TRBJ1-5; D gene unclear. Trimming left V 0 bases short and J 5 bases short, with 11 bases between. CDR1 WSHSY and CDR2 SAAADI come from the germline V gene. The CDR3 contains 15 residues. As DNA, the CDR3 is TGCGCCAGCAGTGAGTCGGGAGGGAGATATCAGCCCCAGCATTTT. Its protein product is CASSESGGRYQPQHF.

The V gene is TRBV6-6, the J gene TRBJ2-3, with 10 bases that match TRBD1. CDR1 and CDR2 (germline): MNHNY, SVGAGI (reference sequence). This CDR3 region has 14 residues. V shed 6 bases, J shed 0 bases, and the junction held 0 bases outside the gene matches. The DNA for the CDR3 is TGTGCCAGCAGGGGACAGGGGAGCACAGATACGCAGTATTTT. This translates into CASRGQGSTDTQYF.

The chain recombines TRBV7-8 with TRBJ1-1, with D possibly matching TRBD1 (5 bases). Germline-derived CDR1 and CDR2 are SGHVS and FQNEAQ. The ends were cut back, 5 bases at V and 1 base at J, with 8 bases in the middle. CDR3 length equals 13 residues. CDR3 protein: CASSRDRNTEAFF. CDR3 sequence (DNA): TGTGCCAGCAGCCGTGACAGGAACACTGAAGCTTTCTTT.

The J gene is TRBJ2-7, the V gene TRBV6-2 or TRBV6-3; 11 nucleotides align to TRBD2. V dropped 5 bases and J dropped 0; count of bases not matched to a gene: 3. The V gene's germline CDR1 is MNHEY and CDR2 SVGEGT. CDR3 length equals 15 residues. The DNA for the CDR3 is TGTGCCAGCAGTGGGGGACTAGCGGTCTCCTACGAGCAGTACTTC. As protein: CASSGGLAVSYEQYF.

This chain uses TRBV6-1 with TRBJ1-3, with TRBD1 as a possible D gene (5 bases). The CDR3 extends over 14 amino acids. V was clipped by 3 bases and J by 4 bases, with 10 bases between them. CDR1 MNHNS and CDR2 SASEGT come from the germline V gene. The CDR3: CASSESGSGNTIYF. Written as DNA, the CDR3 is TGTGCCAGCAGTGAGTCAGGGTCCGGAAACACCATATATTTT.

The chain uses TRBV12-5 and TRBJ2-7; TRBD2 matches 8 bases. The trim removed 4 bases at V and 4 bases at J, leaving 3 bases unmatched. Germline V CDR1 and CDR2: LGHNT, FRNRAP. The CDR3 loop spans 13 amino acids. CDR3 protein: CASGSAGVYEQYF. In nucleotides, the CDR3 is TGTGCTAGTGGTTCAGCGGGAGTTTACGAGCAGTACTTC.

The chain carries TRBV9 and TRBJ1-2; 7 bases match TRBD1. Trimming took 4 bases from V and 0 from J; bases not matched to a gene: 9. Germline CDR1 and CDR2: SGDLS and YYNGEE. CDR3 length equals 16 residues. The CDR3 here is CASSTPTGSPNYGYTF. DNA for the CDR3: TGTGCCAGCAGCACGCCGACAGGGAGTCCTAACTATGGCTACACCTTC.

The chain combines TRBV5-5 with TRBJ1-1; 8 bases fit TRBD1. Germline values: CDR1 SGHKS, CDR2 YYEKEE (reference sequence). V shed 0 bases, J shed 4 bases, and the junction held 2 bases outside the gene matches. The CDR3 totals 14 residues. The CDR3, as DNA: TGTGCCAGCAGCTTGGGGACAGGGCCCACTGAAGCTTTCTTT. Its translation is CASSLGTGPTEAFF.

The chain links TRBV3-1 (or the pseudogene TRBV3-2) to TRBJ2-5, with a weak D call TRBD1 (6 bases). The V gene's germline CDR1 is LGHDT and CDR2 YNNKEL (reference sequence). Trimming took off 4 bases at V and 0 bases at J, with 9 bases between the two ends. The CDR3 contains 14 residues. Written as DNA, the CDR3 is TGTGCCAGCAGCCCTAACAGGGACCAAGAGACCCAGTACTTC. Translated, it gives CASSPNRDQETQYF.

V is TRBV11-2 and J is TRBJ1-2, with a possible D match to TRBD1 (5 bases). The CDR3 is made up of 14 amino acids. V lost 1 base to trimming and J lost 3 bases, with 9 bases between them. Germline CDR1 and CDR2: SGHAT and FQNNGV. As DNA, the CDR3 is TGTGCCAGCAGCTTAGCTGGCAGGGACTATGGCTACACCTTC. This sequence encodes CASSLAGRDYGYTF.

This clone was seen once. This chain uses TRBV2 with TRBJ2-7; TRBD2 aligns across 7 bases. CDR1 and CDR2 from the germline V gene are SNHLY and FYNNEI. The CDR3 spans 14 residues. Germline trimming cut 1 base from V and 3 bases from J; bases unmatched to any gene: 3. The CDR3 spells CASSEGPGGYEQYF. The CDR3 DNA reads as TGTGCCAGCAGTGAAGGTCCGGGGGGCTACGAGCAGTACTTC.

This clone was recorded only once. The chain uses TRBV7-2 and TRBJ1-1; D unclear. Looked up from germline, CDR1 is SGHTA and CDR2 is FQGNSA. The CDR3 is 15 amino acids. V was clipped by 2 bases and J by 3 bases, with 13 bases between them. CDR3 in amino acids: CASSLSSQVHTEAFF. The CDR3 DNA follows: TGTGCCAGCAGCTTATCGTCCCAGGTTCACACTGAAGCTTTCTTT. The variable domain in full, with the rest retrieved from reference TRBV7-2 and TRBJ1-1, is GAGVSQSPSNKVTEKGKDVELRCDPISGHTALYWYRQSLGQGLEFLIYFQGNSAPDKSGLPSDRFSAERTGGSVSTLTIQRTQQEDSAVYLCASSLSSQVHTEAFFGQGTRLTVV.

The CDR3 sequence: CASSGGTGRVYTEAFF. The CDR3 nucleotides are TGCGCCAGCAGCGGGGGCACAGGGAGGGTGTACACTGAAGCTTTCTTT. V and J are TRBV5-1 and TRBJ1-1, with a possible D match to TRBD1 (6 bases). The germline gives CDR1 SGHRS, CDR2 YFSETQ. V dropped 4 bases and J dropped 3 bases, with 19 bases sitting between them. This CDR3 is 16 amino acids long.

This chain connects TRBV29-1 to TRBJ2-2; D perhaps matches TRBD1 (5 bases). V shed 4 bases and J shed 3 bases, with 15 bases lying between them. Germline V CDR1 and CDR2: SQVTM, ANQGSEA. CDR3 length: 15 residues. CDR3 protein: CSVGQKGAHTGELFF. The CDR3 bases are TGCAGCGTTGGGCAGAAAGGGGCCCACACCGGGGAGCTGTTTTTT.

In nucleotides, the CDR3 is TGTGCCAGCAGCCCCCGGACAGGGCGGACTGAAGCTTTCTTT. Translated, it gives CASSPRTGRTEAFF. This sequence joins TRBV13 and TRBJ1-1, with 8 bases fitting TRBD1. CDR1 is PRHDT and CDR2 is FYEKMQ in the germline V gene (reference sequence). With V trimmed by 5 bases and J by 5 bases, 7 bases remained unmatched. This CDR3 is 14 amino acids long.

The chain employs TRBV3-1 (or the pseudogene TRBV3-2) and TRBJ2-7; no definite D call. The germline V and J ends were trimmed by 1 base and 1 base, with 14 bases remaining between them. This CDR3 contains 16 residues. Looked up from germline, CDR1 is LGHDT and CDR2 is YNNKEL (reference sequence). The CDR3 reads CASSQVVTTSSYEQYF. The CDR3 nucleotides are TGTGCCAGCAGCCAAGTTGTCACTACTTCATCCTACGAGCAGTACTTC.

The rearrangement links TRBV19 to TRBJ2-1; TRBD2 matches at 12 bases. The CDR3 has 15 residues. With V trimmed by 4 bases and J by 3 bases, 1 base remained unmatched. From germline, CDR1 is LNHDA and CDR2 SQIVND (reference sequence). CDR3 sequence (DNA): TGTGCCAGTAGTACGGGACTAGCGGGCTACAATGAGCAGTTCTTC. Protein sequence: CASSTGLAGYNEQFF.

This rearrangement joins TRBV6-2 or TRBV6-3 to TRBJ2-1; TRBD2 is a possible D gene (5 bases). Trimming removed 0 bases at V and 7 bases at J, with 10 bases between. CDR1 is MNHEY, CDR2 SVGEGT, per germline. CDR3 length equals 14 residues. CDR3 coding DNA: TGTGCCAGCAGTTACTCCGGGAAAGGGAATGAGCAGTTCTTC. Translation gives CASSYSGKGNEQFF.

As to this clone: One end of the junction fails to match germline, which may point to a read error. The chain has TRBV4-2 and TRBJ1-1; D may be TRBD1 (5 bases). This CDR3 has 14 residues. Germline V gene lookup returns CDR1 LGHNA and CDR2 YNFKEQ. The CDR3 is CASSQTAGNSEAFF. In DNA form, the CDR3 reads TGTGCCAGCAGCCAAACGGCAGGGAACTCTGAAGCTTTCTTT.

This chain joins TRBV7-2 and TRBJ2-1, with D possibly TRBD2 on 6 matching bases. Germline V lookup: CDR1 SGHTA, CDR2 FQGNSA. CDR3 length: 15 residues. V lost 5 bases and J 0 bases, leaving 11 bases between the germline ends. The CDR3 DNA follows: TGTGCCAGCAGCCCACGGGGGAGCTCCTACAATGAGCAGTTCTTC. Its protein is CASSPRGSSYNEQFF.

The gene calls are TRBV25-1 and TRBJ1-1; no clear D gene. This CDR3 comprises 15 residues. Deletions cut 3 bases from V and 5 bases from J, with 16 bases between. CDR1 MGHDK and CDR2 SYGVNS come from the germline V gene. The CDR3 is CASSDGGPRATEAFF. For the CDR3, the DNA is TGTGCCAGCAGTGACGGCGGGCCACGCGCGACTGAAGCTTTCTTT.

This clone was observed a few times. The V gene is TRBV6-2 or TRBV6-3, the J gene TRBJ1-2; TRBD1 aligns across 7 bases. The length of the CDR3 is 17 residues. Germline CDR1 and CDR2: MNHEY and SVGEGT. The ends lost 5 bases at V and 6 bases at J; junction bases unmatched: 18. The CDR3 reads CASSPPTGRSVRDGYTF. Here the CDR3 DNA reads TGTGCCAGCAGTCCACCGACAGGGCGTTCGGTTCGGGATGGCTACACCTTC.

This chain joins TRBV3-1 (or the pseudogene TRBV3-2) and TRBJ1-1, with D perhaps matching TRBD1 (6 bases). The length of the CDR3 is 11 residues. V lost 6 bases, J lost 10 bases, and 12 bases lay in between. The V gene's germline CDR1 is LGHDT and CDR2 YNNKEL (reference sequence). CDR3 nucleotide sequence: TGTGCCAGCAGTCAGACAGGCACAGCTTTCTTT. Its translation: CASSQTGTAFF.

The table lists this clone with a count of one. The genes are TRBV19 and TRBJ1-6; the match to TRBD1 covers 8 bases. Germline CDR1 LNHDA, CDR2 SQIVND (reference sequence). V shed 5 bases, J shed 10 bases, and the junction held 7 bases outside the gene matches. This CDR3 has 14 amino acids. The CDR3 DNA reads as TGTGCCAGTAGTCCTGCAGGGGGCCGATCACCCCTCCACTTT. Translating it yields CASSPAGGRSPLHF.

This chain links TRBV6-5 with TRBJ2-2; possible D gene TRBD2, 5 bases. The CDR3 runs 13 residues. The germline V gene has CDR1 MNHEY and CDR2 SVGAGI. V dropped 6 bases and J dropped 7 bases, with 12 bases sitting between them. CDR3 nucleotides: TGTGCCAGCAGGTCTCAGGCGGGCGGGGAGCTGTTTTTT. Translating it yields CASRSQAGGELFF.

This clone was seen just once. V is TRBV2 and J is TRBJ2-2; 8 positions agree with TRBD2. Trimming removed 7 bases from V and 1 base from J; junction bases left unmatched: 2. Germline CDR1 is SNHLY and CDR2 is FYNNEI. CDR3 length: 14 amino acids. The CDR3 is CASKAGGNTGELFF. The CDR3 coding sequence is TGTGCCAGCAAGGCGGGGGGGAACACCGGGGAGCTGTTTTTT.